This T cell receptor (beta chain) was recorded in a study of T cells in Graves' hyperthyroidism and ophthalmopathy. Points from the study as a whole: Ophthalmopathy was separated from stable hyperthyroidism by a 13 V-J model.

This CDR3 contains 13 residues. V shed 5 bases and J shed 2 bases, with 6 bases lying between them. This clonotype was detected ten times or more. Its antigen is unknown. Using RNA transcripts as the source, TCR beta CDR3 regions were amplified. The primer set for the first-round RT-PCR of the TCR CDR3 was HTBI. TCRdb re-called the multiplex PCR reads through MiXCR, storing one row per CDR3 protein. This sample yields around 480,000 distinct CDR3 sequences, of which 14% are seen a single time; around 17% belongs to the top ten. Using around 10 ml of fresh peripheral blood, PBMCs were prepared. The V and J genes are TRBV12-3 or TRBV12-4 and TRBJ2-2, with D hard to call. This receptor was obtained from a woman in her late teens or twenties with Graves' hyperthyroidism. Material: blood. CDR3 coding DNA: TGTGCCAGCAGTAGAGCAAACACCGGGGAGCTGTTTTTT. Protein product: CASSRANTGELFF.